This T cell receptor beta chain is from a study of blood T cell repertoires in COVID-19. The length of the CDR3 is 15 residues. Trimming took 4 bases from V and 1 from J; bases not matched to a gene: 5. Germline lookup yields CDR1 SGHRS and CDR2 YFSETQ. Here immunoSEQ multiplex PCR was the method, and the copy in TCRdb shows in-frame clones only, minus some. Of roughly 310,000 clones detected, around nine tenths appear once; the ten largest clones hold around 4%. The chain joins TRBV5-1 to TRBJ1-1, with 9 bases fitting TRBD1. The sequence derives from a woman between 50 and 59 years old with active or convalescent COVID-19. Input material: peripheral blood. In nucleotides, the CDR3 is TGCGCCAGCAGCCCCACGGACAGGGGGAACACTGAAGCTTTCTTT. Amino acid sequence: CASSPTDRGNTEAFF.